This T cell receptor (beta chain) was identified during a study of T cells after somatic rescue of genetic block. The method was immunoSEQ multiplex PCR; TCRdb's version includes in-frame clones alone and lacks a portion of them. The sample shows approximately 10,000 clones, around 70% of them seen only once. Of note for this clone: Other nucleotide sequences from this sample produce the same CDR3.

Trimming removed 2 bases at V and 7 bases at J, with 18 bases between. This CDR3 has 14 amino acids. CDR1 GTSNPN and CDR2 SVGIG come from the germline V gene (reference sequence). Sequencing was done on a sample of peripheral blood mononuclear cells (PBMCs). J is TRBJ2-7 and V is TRBV30, with D perhaps matching TRBD1 (6 bases). The sequence was collected from a boy under 18. The CDR3 sequence: CAWSQGSALGEQYF. In DNA, the CDR3 is TGTGCCTGGAGTCAGGGGTCCGCTCTGGGGGAGCAGTACTTC.